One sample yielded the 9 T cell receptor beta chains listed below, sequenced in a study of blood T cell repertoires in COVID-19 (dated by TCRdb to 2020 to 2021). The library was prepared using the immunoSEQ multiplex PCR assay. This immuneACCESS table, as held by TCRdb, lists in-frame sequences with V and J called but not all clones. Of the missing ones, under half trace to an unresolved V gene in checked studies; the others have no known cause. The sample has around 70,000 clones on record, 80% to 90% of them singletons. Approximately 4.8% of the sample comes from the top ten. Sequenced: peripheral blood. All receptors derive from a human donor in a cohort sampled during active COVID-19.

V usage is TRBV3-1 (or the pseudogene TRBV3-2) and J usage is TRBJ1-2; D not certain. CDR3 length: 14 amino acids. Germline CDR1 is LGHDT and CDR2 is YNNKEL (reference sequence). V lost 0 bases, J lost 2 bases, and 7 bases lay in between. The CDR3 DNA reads TGTGCCAGCAGCCAAGACACGGTAAACTATGGCTACACCTTC. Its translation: CASSQDTVNYGYTF.

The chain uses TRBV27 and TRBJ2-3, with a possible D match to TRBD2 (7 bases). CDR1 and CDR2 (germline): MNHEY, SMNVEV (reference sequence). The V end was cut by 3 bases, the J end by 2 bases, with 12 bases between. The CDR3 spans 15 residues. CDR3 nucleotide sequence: TGTGCCAGCAGTTTGGGGGGGGCCTACACAGATACGCAGTATTTT. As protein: CASSLGGAYTDTQYF.

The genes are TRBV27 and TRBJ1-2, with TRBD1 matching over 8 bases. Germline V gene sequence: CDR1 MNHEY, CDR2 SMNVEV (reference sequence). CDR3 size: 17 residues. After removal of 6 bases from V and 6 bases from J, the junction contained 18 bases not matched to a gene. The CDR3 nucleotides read TGTGCCAGCAGCCTGACAGGGGCCAACTCCTTAGGGGATGGCTACACCTTC. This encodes CASSLTGANSLGDGYTF.

The CDR3, as DNA: TGTGCCAGCAGTCGGCCGGGGTTGATGGGATACGAGCAGTACTTC. Translating gives CASSRPGLMGYEQYF. J is TRBJ2-7 and V is TRBV6-2 or TRBV6-3; weak D call: TRBD2 (5 bases). The CDR3 is 15 residues long. CDR1 is MNHEY, CDR2 SVGEGT, per germline. The V end lost 5 bases, the J end lost 4 bases, and 18 bases lay between the germline ends.

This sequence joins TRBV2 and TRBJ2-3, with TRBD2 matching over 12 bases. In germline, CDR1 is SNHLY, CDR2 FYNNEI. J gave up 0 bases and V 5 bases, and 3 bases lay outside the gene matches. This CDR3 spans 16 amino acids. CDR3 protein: CASSRLAGASTDTQYF. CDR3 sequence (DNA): TGTGCCAGCAGTCGACTAGCGGGGGCTAGCACAGATACGCAGTATTTT.

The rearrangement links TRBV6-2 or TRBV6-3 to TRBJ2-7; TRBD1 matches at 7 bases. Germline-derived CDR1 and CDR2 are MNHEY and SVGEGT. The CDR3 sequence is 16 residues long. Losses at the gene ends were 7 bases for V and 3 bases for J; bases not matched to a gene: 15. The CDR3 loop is CASTPPPGTVSYEQYF. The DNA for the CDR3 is TGTGCCAGCACCCCTCCCCCAGGGACAGTCAGCTACGAGCAGTACTTC.

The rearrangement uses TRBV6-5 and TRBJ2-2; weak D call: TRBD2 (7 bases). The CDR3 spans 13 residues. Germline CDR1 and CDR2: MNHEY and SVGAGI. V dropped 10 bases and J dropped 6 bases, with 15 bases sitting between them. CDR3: CATHRGAPGELFF. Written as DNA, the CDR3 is TGTGCCACCCACCGGGGGGCCCCCGGGGAGCTGTTTTTT.

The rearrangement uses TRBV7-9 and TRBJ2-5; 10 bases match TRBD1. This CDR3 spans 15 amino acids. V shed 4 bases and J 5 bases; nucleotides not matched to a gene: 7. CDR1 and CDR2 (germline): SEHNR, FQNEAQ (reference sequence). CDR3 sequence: CASSSRDRGRETQYF. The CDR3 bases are TGTGCCAGCAGCTCCCGGGACAGGGGACGGGAGACCCAGTACTTC.

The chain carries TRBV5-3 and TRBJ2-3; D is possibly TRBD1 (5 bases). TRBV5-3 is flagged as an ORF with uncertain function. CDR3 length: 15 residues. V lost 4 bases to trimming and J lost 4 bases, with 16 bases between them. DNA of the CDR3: TGTGCCAGAAGCAGCAGGTACTTCAGGGCAGATACGCAGTATTTT. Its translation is CARSSRYFRADTQYF.